This entry features one T cell receptor beta chain sequence. The antigen is undetermined. Deletions cut 0 bases from V and 0 bases from J, with 12 bases between. CDR1 is SGHTA, CDR2 FQGNSA, per germline. The CDR3 extends over 16 amino acids. During its preparation, the TCRbeta library received unique molecular identifiers. TCRdb used MiXCR to reprocess the PCR reads, holding one entry per CDR3 protein. This sample carries roughly 340,000 distinct CDR3 sequences, 15% to 20% of them seen once, and the ten largest clones take 35% to 50%. This sample was taken from a study of T-cell reconstitution after alpha-beta-depleted transplantation in children. Whole-study results and caveats: It was newly produced T cells that mostly accounted for T-cell counts and diversity one year after transplant. Reportedly, alpha-beta T cells present about two months post-transplant originated from several hundred expanded clones of graft origin. Certain patients had high TCRbeta diversity at day 60, and it came from recipient T cells and thymic progenitors that survived.

The TCR sequence derives from a male patient aged 2 to 10 who had a stem cell transplant for acute lymphoblastic leukemia, so the T cells may come from the graft donor. Sequenced material: PBMCs, mostly from graft donor cells, taken 360 days after TCRalphabeta/CD19-depleted stem cell transplant. The chain is built from TRBV7-2 and TRBJ2-7; no clear D. For the CDR3, the DNA is TGTGCCAGCAGCTTAGCTGTGACCCACCGCTCCTACGAGCAGTACTTC. It encodes CASSLAVTHRSYEQYF.